Below, 5 T cell receptor beta chains from the same sample are listed, as sequenced in a study of vaccination and CD4 T cells after COVID-19. Treatment denoted: roughly nine-day PBMC culture with coronavirus spike peptide pools or control peptides (ViraFEST assay). Sequenced with the Oncomine TCR Beta short-read assay was DNA taken from cultured CD4+ T cells. TCRdb passed the PCR reads through MiXCR, listing each CDR3 protein once. The sample has several thousand distinct CDR3 sequences; roughly 71% are singletons. What these receptors recognize is not known. Sequencing used CD4+ T cells from blood, cultured in vitro. Receptors originate from a human donor who had recovered from COVID-19.

This clonotype was counted once. The V and J genes are TRBV27 and TRBJ1-1, with no clear D. Trimming shortened V by 6 bases and J by 4 bases, and 12 bases separated the two germline ends. Germline loops: CDR1 MNHEY, CDR2 SMNVEV (reference sequence). CDR3 length: 13 residues. The CDR3 bases are TGTGCCAGCAGGTTTCTCAAAGGCACTGAAGCTTTCTTT. Protein: CASRFLKGTEAFF.

This rearrangement joins TRBV12-3 or TRBV12-4 to TRBJ2-7, with D uncertain. The V end lost 1 base, the J end lost 3 bases, and 10 bases lay between the germline ends. CDR3 size: 14 residues. The CDR3: CASSLVPASYEQYF. CDR3 sequence (DNA): TGTGCCAGCAGTTTAGTGCCCGCGAGCTACGAGCAGTACTTC.

The V call is TRBV19, the J call TRBJ1-1, with D perhaps matching TRBD1 (5 bases). Trimming shortened V by 6 bases and J by 3 bases, and 14 bases separated the two germline ends. This CDR3 comprises 14 residues. Germline CDR1 is LNHDA and CDR2 is SQIVND (reference sequence). CDR3 sequence reads: CASSLGEWDTEAFF. DNA for the CDR3: TGTGCCAGTAGCCTAGGGGAGTGGGACACTGAAGCTTTCTTT.

The rearrangement joins TRBV20-1 to TRBJ2-1; D unresolved. Per germline, CDR1 DFQATT and CDR2 SNEGSKA (reference sequence). This CDR3 region has 12 residues. CDR3 coding DNA: TGCAGAGGAGTGTATGGCGGCAATGAGCAGTTCTTC. Translation: CRGVYGGNEQFF.

This chain uses TRBV11-3 with TRBJ1-2; D is unclear. The germline V gene encodes CDR1 SGHNT and CDR2 YENEEA. The length of the CDR3 is 11 residues. Trimming shortened V by 2 bases and J by 13 bases, and 11 bases separated the two germline ends. CDR3 amino acids: CASSLKLEITF. CDR3 coding DNA: TGTGCCAGCAGCTTAAAACTGGAAATCACCTTC. The entire variable domain, with the rest obtained from reference TRBV11-3 and TRBJ1-2, is as follows: EAGVVQSPRYKIIEKKQPVAFWCNPISGHNTLYWYLQNLGQGPELLIRYENEEAVDDSQLPKDRFSAERLKGVDSTLKIQPAELGDSAVYLCASSLKLEITFGSGTRLTVV.